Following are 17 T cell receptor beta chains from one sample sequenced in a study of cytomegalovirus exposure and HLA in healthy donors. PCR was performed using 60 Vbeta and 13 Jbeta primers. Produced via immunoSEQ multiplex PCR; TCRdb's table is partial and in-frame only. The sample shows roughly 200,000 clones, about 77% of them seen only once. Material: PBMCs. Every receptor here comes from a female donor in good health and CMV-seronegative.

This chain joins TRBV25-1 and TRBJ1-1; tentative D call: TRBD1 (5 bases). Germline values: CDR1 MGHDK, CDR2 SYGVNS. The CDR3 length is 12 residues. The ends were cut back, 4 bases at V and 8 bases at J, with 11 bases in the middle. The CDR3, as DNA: TGTGCCAGCAGTGGCGTTAGGGGAGAAGCTTTCTTT. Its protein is CASSGVRGEAFF.

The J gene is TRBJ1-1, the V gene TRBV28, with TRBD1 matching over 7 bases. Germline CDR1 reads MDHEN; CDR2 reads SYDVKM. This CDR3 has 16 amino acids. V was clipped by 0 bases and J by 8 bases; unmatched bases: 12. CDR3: CASSLWAGTAYKEAFF. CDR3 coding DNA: TGTGCCAGCAGTTTATGGGCCGGGACAGCTTATAAAGAAGCTTTCTTT.

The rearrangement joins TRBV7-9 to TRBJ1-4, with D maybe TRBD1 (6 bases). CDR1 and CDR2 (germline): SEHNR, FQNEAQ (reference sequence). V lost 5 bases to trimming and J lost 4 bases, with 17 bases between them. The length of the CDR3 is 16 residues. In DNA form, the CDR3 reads TGTGCCAGCAGCCCAGTCTTACCAGGGGTTAATGAAAAACTGTTTTTT. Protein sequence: CASSPVLPGVNEKLFF.

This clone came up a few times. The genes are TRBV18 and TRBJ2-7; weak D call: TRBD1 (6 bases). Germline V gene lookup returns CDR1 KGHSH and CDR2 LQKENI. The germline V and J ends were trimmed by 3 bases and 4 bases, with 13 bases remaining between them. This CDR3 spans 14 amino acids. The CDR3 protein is CASSPQTGPYEQYF. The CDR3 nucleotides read TGTGCCAGCTCACCGCAGACAGGTCCTTACGAGCAGTACTTC.

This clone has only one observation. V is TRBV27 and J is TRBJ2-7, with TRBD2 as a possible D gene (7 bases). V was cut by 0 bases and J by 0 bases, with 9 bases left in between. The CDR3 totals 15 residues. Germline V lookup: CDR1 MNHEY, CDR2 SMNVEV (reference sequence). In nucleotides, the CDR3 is TGTGCCAGCAGTTTATCGGCGGGGGCCTCCTACGAGCAGTACTTC. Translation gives CASSLSAGASYEQYF.

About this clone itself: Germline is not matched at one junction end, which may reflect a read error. This CDR3 is CSADGVSF. The CDR3 DNA follows: TGCAGTGCGGACGGGGTGAGCTTC. The chain recombines TRBV20-1 with TRBJ2-7, with D perhaps matching TRBD2 (5 bases). CDR1 DFQATT and CDR2 SNEGSKA come from the germline V gene (reference sequence). The CDR3 has 8 amino acids.

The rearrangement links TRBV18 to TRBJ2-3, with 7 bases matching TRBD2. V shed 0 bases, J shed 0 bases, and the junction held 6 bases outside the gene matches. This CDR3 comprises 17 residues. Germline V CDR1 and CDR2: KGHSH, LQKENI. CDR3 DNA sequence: TGTGCCAGCTCACCACCGGGCGCGGGAGTTAGCACAGATACGCAGTATTTT. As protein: CASSPPGAGVSTDTQYF.

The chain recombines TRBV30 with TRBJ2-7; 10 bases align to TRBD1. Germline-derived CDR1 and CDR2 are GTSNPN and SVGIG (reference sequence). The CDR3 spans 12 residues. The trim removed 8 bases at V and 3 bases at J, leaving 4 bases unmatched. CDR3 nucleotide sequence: TGTGCCGGTGGGACAGGGGACTACGAGCAGTACTTC. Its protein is CAGGTGDYEQYF. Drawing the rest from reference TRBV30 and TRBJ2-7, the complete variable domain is SQTIHQWPATLVQPVGSPLSLECTVEGTSNPNLYWYRQAAGRGLQLLFYSVGIGQISSEVPQNLSASRPQDRQFILSSKKLLLSDSGFYLCAGGTGDYEQYFGPGTRLTVT.

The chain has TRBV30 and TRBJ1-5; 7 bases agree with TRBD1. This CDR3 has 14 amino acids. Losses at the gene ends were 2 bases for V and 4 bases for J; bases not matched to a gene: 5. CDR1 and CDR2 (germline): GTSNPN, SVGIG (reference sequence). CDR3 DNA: TGTGCCTGGAGTATAGGGGGCTCAAATCAGCCCCAGCATTTT. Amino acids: CAWSIGGSNQPQHF.

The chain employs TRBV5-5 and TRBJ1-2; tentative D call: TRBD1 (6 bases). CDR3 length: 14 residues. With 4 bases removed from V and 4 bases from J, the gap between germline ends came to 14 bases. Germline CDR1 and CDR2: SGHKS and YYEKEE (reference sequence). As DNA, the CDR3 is TGTGCCAGCAGCCTCACAGGGATGGCCTATGGCTACACCTTC. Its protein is CASSLTGMAYGYTF. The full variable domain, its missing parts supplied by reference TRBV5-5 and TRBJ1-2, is DAGVTQSPTHLIKTRGQQVTLRCSPISGHKSVSWYQQVLGQGPQFIFQYYEKEERGRGNFPDRFSARQFPNYSSELNVNALLLGDSALYLCASSLTGMAYGYTFGSGTRLTVV.

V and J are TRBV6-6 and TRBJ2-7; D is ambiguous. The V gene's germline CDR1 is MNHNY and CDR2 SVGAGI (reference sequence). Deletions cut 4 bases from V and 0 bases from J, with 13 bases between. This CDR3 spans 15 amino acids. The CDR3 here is CASSSRTTSSYEQYF. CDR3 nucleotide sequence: TGTGCCAGCAGTTCCAGAACGACAAGCTCCTACGAGCAGTACTTC.

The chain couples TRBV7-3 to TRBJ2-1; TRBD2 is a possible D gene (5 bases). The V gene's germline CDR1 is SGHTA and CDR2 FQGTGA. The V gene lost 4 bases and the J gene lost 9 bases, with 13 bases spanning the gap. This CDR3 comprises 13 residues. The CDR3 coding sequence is TGTGCCAGCAGCTATATCGATCGGGGTGAGCAGTTCTTC. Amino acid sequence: CASSYIDRGEQFF.

The CDR3 DNA sequence: TGTGCCAGCAGAATGACAGAAAACTATGGCTACACCTTC. Translation gives CASRMTENYGYTF. The chain employs TRBV2 and TRBJ1-2, with D tentatively TRBD1 (5 bases). Between the trimmed V and J ends, which lost 6 bases and 2 bases, there was a span of 10 bases. This CDR3 has 13 amino acids. The germline V gene has CDR1 SNHLY and CDR2 FYNNEI. Full variable domain (outside the CDR3, taken from reference TRBV2 and TRBJ1-2): EPEVTQTPSHQVTQMGQEVILRCVPISNHLYFYWYRQILGQKVEFLVSFYNNEISEKSEIFDDQFSVERPDGSNFTLKIRSTKLEDSAMYFCASRMTENYGYTFGSGTRLTVV.

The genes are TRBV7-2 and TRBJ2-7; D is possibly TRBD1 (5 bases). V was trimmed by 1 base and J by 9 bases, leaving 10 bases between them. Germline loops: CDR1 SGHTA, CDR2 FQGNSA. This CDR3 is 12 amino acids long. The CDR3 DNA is TGTGCCAGCAGCTTAGGGGTACAGGTGCAGTACTTC. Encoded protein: CASSLGVQVQYF.

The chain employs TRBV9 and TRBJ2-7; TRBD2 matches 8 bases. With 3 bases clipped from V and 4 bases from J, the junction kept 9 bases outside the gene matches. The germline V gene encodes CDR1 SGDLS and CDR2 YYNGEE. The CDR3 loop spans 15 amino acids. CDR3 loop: CASSAGTRDGYEQYF. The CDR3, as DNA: TGTGCCAGCAGCGCCGGGACTAGGGATGGTTACGAGCAGTACTTC.

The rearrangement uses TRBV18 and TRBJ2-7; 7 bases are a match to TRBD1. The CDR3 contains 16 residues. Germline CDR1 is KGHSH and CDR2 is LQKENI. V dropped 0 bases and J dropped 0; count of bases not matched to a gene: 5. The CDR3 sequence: CASSPPSRQGSYEQYF. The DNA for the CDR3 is TGTGCCAGCTCACCACCCTCGCGACAGGGCTCCTACGAGCAGTACTTC.

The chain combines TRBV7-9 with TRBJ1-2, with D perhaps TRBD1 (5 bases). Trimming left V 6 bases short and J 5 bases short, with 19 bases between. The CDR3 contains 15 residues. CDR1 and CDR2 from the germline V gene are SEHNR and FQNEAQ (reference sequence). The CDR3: CASSLQGARWYGYTF. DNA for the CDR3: TGTGCCAGCAGTCTCCAAGGGGCGCGATGGTATGGCTACACCTTC.